Following are 26 T cell receptor beta chains from one sample sequenced in a study of blood T cells in healthy people across ages. The authors ran a second PCR of roughly 6 to 12 cycles using a sample-barcoded 5' primer and a J-beta primer mix. TCRdb analysed the 5' RACE reads with MiXCR anew, one entry per CDR3 protein. The data show roughly 1.4 million distinct CDR3 sequences, around 55% seen once. Specimen: blood. The origin of the receptors is a man younger than 35 in good health.

V gene TRBV5-1 combines with J gene TRBJ2-7; D is uncertain. The germline V gene has CDR1 SGHRS and CDR2 YFSETQ. V lost 0 bases and J lost 8, with 18 bases in between. This CDR3 contains 15 residues. CDR3 nucleotides: TGCGCCAGCAGCTTGGAGGTCTACTCTACGAAGCAGCAGTACTTC. This encodes CASSLEVYSTKQQYF.

The chain has TRBV7-2 and TRBJ2-1; 8 nucleotides line up with TRBD1. The CDR3 length is 15 residues. After removal of 6 bases from V and 4 bases from J, the junction contained 8 bases not matched to a gene. CDR1 and CDR2 (germline): SGHTA, FQGNSA. CDR3 amino acids: CASSLDREWYNEQFF. The CDR3 region has the DNA TGTGCCAGCAGTCTGGACAGGGAGTGGTACAATGAGCAGTTCTTC.

The V call is TRBV20-1, the J call TRBJ2-1; TRBD2 is a possible D gene (6 bases). The germline V and J ends were trimmed by 6 bases and 3 bases, with 18 bases remaining between them. The CDR3 has 15 residues. CDR1 and CDR2 from the germline V gene are DFQATT and SNEGSKA (reference sequence). This chain's CDR3 is CSAMRGNPNYNEQFF. The CDR3 region has the DNA TGCAGTGCCATGCGGGGAAACCCCAACTACAATGAGCAGTTCTTC.

The gene calls are TRBV5-5 and TRBJ2-6, with a possible D match to TRBD2 (8 bases). The CDR3 has 17 residues. Germline V gene sequence: CDR1 SGHKS, CDR2 YYEKEE (reference sequence). Trimming left V 2 bases short and J 3 bases short, with 15 bases between. The CDR3 loop is CASSFPTGTSGANVLTF. The DNA of the CDR3 is TGTGCCAGCAGCTTCCCGACAGGGACTAGTGGGGCCAACGTCCTGACTTTC.

The rearrangement joins TRBV4-1 to TRBJ2-7; 10 positions agree with TRBD1. Germline CDR1 is MGHRA and CDR2 is YSYEKL. The CDR3 is 14 residues long. Trimming cost V 1 base and J 6 bases; bases outside gene matches: 3. CDR3: CASSQGQGAFEQYF. CDR3 DNA sequence: TGCGCCAGCAGCCAAGGACAGGGGGCATTCGAGCAGTACTTC.

This chain links TRBV11-3 with TRBJ2-3, with 8 bases fitting TRBD1. Germline-derived CDR1 and CDR2 are SGHNT and YENEEA. V lost 2 bases to trimming and J lost 7 bases; unmatched junction nucleotides: 5. The CDR3 runs 14 residues. The DNA of the CDR3 is TGTGCCAGCAGCTTAAACAGGGGGTTGAATACGCAGTATTTT. It codes for CASSLNRGLNTQYF. Drawing the rest from reference TRBV11-3 and TRBJ2-3, the complete variable domain is EAGVVQSPRYKIIEKKQPVAFWCNPISGHNTLYWYLQNLGQGPELLIRYENEEAVDDSQLPKDRFSAERLKGVDSTLKIQPAELGDSAVYLCASSLNRGLNTQYFGPGTRLTVL.

Points on this clonotype: The junction departs from the called germline gene at one end, perhaps through a read error. This chain uses TRBV6-2 or TRBV6-3 with TRBJ2-7; D remains unclear. Germline lookup yields CDR1 MNHEY and CDR2 SVGEGT. The CDR3 extends over 14 amino acids. DNA of the CDR3: TGTACCAGCAGTCCTATGGACGGCCCCTACGAGCAGTACTTC. Its translation is CTSSPMDGPYEQYF.

This clonotype was recorded only once. The chain joins TRBV7-2 to TRBJ1-2; no firm D call. The CDR3 runs to 14 residues. CDR1 is SGHTA, CDR2 FQGNSA, per germline. Between the trimmed V and J ends, which lost 0 bases and 4 bases, there was a span of 9 bases. DNA for the CDR3: TGTGCCAGCAGCTTAGCTCCCAGCTTCTATGGCTACACCTTC. The encoded protein is CASSLAPSFYGYTF.

The chain joins TRBV7-6 to TRBJ2-7; 7 bases match TRBD2. CDR1 SGHVS and CDR2 FNYEAQ come from the germline V gene. The J segment lost 5 bases and the V segment lost 5 bases, leaving 9 bases of the junction unmatched. The CDR3 has 14 amino acids. The CDR3 loop reads CASSPAGGGDEQYF. The CDR3 coding sequence is TGTGCCAGCAGCCCAGCGGGCGGGGGAGACGAGCAGTACTTC.

The chain employs TRBV20-1 and TRBJ2-7, with D perhaps TRBD1 (6 bases). The tail of the sequence fits TRBJ2-5 better, so the J call may be wrong. CDR1 and CDR2 from the germline V gene are DFQATT and SNEGSKA (reference sequence). The CDR3 has 12 amino acids. The CDR3 reads CSAYPQGETQYF. For the CDR3, the DNA is TGCAGTGCTTACCCACAGGGAGAGACCCAGTACTTC.

This clonotype was found a few times. This rearrangement joins TRBV5-1 to TRBJ2-4; a weak D match, TRBD2 (5 bases). The DNA matches TRBJ2-7 better at its end, which makes the J call doubtful. The CDR3 is 14 amino acids. The V gene's germline CDR1 is SGHRS and CDR2 YFSETQ. As DNA, the CDR3 is TGCGCCAGCAGCTTGGGAGGGCTTCAATACGAGCAGTACTTC. Encoded protein: CASSLGGLQYEQYF.

This clonotype was observed once. V gene TRBV5-1 combines with J gene TRBJ1-5, with 11 positions matching TRBD1. V shed 4 bases, J shed 4 bases, and the junction held 7 bases outside the gene matches. CDR1 is SGHRS and CDR2 is YFSETQ in the germline V gene. The CDR3 extends over 16 amino acids. The CDR3 here is CASSPGQGARNQPQHF. CDR3 bases: TGCGCCAGCAGCCCCGGACAGGGGGCGCGAAATCAGCCCCAGCATTTT.

This clonotype was recorded a few times. V and J are TRBV7-2 and TRBJ1-1; D uncertain. CDR1 and CDR2 (germline): SGHTA, FQGNSA. The V end lost 2 bases, the J end lost 8 bases, and 15 bases lay between the germline ends. This CDR3 region has 14 residues. The chain's CDR3 is CASSLSAGTTEAFF. The CDR3 nucleotides read TGTGCCAGCAGCTTATCCGCGGGTACGACGGAAGCTTTCTTT.

V usage is TRBV10-3 and J usage is TRBJ2-1; 15 bases line up with TRBD2. The CDR3 sequence is 17 residues long. From germline, CDR1 is ENHRY and CDR2 SYGVKD. Trimming removed 0 bases from V and 5 bases from J; junction bases left unmatched: 2. The CDR3 reads CAISESGLAGGHNEQFF. The CDR3 nucleotides read TGTGCCATCAGTGAGTCTGGACTAGCGGGAGGGCACAATGAGCAGTTCTTC.

V is TRBV4-1 and J is TRBJ2-4, with 8 positions matching TRBD1. CDR1 MGHRA and CDR2 YSYEKL come from the germline V gene. V shed 4 bases, J shed 3 bases, and the junction held 8 bases outside the gene matches. This CDR3 has 16 residues. CDR3 coding DNA: TGCGCCAGCAGCCTGATCGCGGGACAGGACAAAAACATTCAGTACTTC. Protein product: CASSLIAGQDKNIQYF.

This clonotype was observed many times. The chain joins TRBV20-1 to TRBJ1-2; the D is unclear. CDR3 length equals 13 residues. Germline V gene lookup returns CDR1 DFQATT and CDR2 SNEGSKA (reference sequence). The V end was cut by 2 bases, the J end by 0 bases, with 7 bases between. CDR3 protein: CSARLGANYGYTF. DNA for the CDR3: TGCAGTGCTAGACTGGGAGCTAACTATGGCTACACCTTC.

The J gene is TRBJ2-7, the V gene TRBV27; 12 bases fit TRBD2. Germline trimming cut 5 bases from V and 3 bases from J; bases unmatched to any gene: 8. CDR1 is MNHEY, CDR2 SMNVEV, per germline (reference sequence). The CDR3 is 16 residues long. The CDR3 here is CASSPSTSGGIYEQYF. CDR3 bases: TGTGCCAGCAGTCCCTCGACTAGCGGGGGAATCTACGAGCAGTACTTC.

This rearrangement joins TRBV28 to TRBJ1-1; D is perhaps TRBD1 (5 bases). The CDR3 sequence is 11 residues long. CDR1 and CDR2 (germline): MDHEN, SYDVKM. Between the trimmed V and J ends, which lost 2 bases and 11 bases, there was a span of 9 bases. The CDR3 reads CASSLRRDAFF. DNA for the CDR3: TGTGCCAGCAGTTTACGCAGGGACGCTTTCTTT. Complete variable domain (other parts from reference TRBV28 and TRBJ1-1): DVKVTQSSRYLVKRTGEKVFLECVQDMDHENMFWYRQDPGLGLRLIYFSYDVKMKEKGDIPEGYSVSREKKERFSLILESASTNQTSMYLCASSLRRDAFFGQGTRLTVV.

The chain joins TRBV10-3 to TRBJ1-4; D unresolved. V lost 7 bases and J lost 3, with 12 bases in between. The CDR3 extends over 14 amino acids. Germline assignment: CDR1 ENHRY and CDR2 SYGVKD. The CDR3 reads CAIKGTSSNEKLFF. The CDR3 DNA sequence: TGTGCCATCAAGGGTACATCGTCTAATGAAAAACTGTTTTTT.

V gene TRBV12-3 or TRBV12-4 combines with J gene TRBJ2-1, with a possible D match to TRBD2 (5 bases). Trimming stripped 6 bases from V and 10 bases from J, with 19 bases between. This CDR3 comprises 14 residues. In nucleotides, the CDR3 is TGTGCCAGCAGCCCGAGCGGAACCTCCTACGAGCAGTTCTTC. This codes for CASSPSGTSYEQFF.

A few counts support this clonotype. J is TRBJ2-1 and V is TRBV29-1; D is unclear. Germline V lookup: CDR1 SQVTM, CDR2 ANQGSEA. This CDR3 comprises 13 residues. The ends were cut back, 1 base at V and 7 bases at J, with 11 bases in the middle. The CDR3 DNA is TGCAGCGTTGAAGCCGCAGTGGGTAATGAGCAGTTCTTC. Translating it yields CSVEAAVGNEQFF.

The chain carries TRBV12-3 or TRBV12-4 and TRBJ2-6; the D is unclear. V was trimmed by 2 bases and J by 0 bases, leaving 17 bases between them. The CDR3 runs 19 residues. This chain's CDR3 is CASSLRAVPLYSGANVLTF. The CDR3 region has the DNA TGTGCCAGCAGTTTAAGGGCAGTTCCTCTCTACTCTGGGGCCAACGTCCTGACTTTC.

The CDR3 region has the DNA TGTGCCAGCAGCTTAGCCGTGGTCGGGGTTGGGGCCAATGAGCAGTTCTTC. As protein: CASSLAVVGVGANEQFF. This rearrangement joins TRBV7-9 to TRBJ2-1; D possibly uses TRBD1 or TRBD2 (5 bases each). This CDR3 contains 17 residues. Germline-derived CDR1 and CDR2 are SEHNR and FQNEAQ (reference sequence). Trimming shortened V by 0 bases and J by 6 bases, and 18 bases separated the two germline ends.

This clonotype was counted between two and nine times. This chain connects TRBV7-9 to TRBJ2-1, with 8 bases that match TRBD2. The ends lost 5 bases at V and 8 bases at J; junction bases unmatched: 14. CDR1 and CDR2 (germline): SEHNR, FQNEAQ (reference sequence). This CDR3 has 16 amino acids. CDR3 DNA sequence: TGTGCCAGCAGCCCACTTGGGGATAGCGGGATAGATGAGCAGTTCTTC. It codes for CASSPLGDSGIDEQFF.

This chain joins TRBV29-1 and TRBJ1-2; D possibly corresponds to TRBD1 (5 bases). The germline V and J ends were trimmed by 1 base and 6 bases, with 18 bases remaining between them. The CDR3 is 15 residues long. The germline CDR1 and CDR2 sequences are SQVTM and ANQGSEA. DNA for the CDR3: TGCAGCGTTGAAGCCTCCCGGGGCGGGATTCATGGCTACACCTTC. Amino acid sequence: CSVEASRGGIHGYTF.

This clonotype was recorded only once. The chain employs TRBV27 and TRBJ2-4, with 8 bases aligning to TRBD1. The J call may be incorrect, as the DNA end agrees better with TRBJ2-7. The CDR3 sequence is 15 residues long. The germline V gene has CDR1 MNHEY and CDR2 SMNVEV (reference sequence). The CDR3 nucleotides are TGTGCCAGCAGTTTAGAGAACAGGGGGAAGGACGAGCAGTACTTC. Amino acid sequence: CASSLENRGKDEQYF.